This T cell receptor beta chain was recorded in a study of cytomegalovirus exposure and HLA in healthy donors. In the PCR, 60 Vbeta and 13 Jbeta primers were used. Method: immunoSEQ multiplex PCR; TCRdb's copy keeps in-frame clones and lacks some. The sample carries 150,000 to 200,000 clones, roughly four fifths recorded once. Germline CDR1 SNHLY, CDR2 FYNNEI. This CDR3 region has 13 residues. The chain couples TRBV2 to TRBJ2-5, with 9 bases that match TRBD1. The J call is doubtful: the DNA matches TRBJ2-7 better. Material for sequencing was PBMCs. The receptor was isolated from a man aged 45-65 years in good health and CMV-seropositive. The CDR3 DNA is TGTGCCAGCAGTGTGACAGGGGGCTACGAGCAGTACTTC. Its protein is CASSVTGGYEQYF.